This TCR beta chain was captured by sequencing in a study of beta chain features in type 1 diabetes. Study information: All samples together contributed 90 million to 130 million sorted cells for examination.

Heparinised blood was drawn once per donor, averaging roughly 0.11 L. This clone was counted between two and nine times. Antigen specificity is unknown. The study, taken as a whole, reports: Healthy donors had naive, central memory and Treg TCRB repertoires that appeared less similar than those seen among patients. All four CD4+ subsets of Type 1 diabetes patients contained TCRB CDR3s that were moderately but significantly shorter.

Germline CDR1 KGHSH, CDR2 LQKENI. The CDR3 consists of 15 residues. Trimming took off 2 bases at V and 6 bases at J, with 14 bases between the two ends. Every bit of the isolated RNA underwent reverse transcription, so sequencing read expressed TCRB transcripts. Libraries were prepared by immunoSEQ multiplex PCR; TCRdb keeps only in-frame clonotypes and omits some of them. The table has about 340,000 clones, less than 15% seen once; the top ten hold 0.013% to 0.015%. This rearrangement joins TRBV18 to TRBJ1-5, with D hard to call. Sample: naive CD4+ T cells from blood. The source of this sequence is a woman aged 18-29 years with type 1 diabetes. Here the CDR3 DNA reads TGTGCCAGCTCACCAACGAAGGGAGCGGGTCAGCCCCAGCATTTT. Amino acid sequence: CASSPTKGAGQPQHF.